This T cell receptor beta chain emerged from a study of monozygotic twins with inflammatory bowel disease. On this clonotype: Its antigen is not identified.

TCRdb processed the 5' RACE reads again and assigns one entry to each CDR3 protein, with no DNA. In all, the sample yields some 330,000 distinct CDR3 sequences. General study results and limits: Background noise in patient repertoires may stem from differing immunosuppressive treatments. Patients with IBD had less TCRbeta diversity (inverse Simpson) than their healthy co-twins.

Germline lookup yields CDR1 DFQATT and CDR2 SNEGSKA (reference sequence). The CDR3 has 13 residues. This clonotype was sampled from a human donor with ulcerative colitis or Crohn's disease, or a healthy co-twin of an affected twin (not recorded which). The V call is TRBV20-1, the J call TRBJ1-6. The sequenced material came from blood. CDR3 sequence reads: CSASRGVDSPLHF.